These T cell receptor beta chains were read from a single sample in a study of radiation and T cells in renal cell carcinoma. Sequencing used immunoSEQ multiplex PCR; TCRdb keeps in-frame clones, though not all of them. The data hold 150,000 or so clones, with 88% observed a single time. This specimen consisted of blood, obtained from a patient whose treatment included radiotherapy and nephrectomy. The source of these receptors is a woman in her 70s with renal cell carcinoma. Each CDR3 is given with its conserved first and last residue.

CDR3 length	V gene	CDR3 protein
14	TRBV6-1	CASRATPGDTEAFF
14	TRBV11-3	CASSLGQGAETQYF
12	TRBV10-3	CAISELGQGQYF
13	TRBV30	CAWSPYSNTEAFF
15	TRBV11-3	CASSFDRGAPYEQYF
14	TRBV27	CASSLNGYNSPLHF
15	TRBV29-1	CSAPQGRGRSDTQYF
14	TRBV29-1	CSAEGQEANYGYTF
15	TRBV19	CASSITDPSNTEAFF
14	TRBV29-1	CSVARKIAYTEAFF
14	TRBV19	CASSIRGDTGELFF
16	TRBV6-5	CASSYTHPTGGNGYTF
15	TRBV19	CASSSPRPQADTQYF
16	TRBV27	CASSLSGWGGNQPQHF
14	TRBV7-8	CASSLASSNQPQHF
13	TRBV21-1	CASSKGDTGELFF
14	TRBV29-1	CSVERIMSNTEAFF
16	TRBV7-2	CASSLVPGQVQETQYF
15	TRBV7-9	CASSLRTGATGELFF
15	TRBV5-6	CASSLEQGWNTEAFF
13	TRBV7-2	CASSSDPNTEAFF
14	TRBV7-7	CASSLGPGANVLTF
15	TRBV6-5	CASSYFRDITYGYTF
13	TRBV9	CASGSASTDTQYF
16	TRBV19	CASSLQGARRKDGYTF
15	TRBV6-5	CASSQTGLLTDTQYF
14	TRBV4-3	CASSQWTGPRGYTF
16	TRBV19	CASSEREMRSTDTQYF
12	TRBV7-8	CASSLVEETQYF
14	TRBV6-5	CASRLSGGDYGYTF
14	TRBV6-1	CASSWDRGFYEQYF
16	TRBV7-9	CASSLRQGAGEQPQHF
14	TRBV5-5	CASSLGSASYEQYF
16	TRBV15	CATSRQTGVGNSPLHF
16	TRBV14	CASSQEPGRSSYEQYF
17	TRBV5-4	CASSNAGTAGSYNEQFF
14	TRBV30	CAWTRPNYNSPLHF
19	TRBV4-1	CASSQVAGLAGGLKETQYF
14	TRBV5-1	CASSLEQGNTEAFF
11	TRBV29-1	CSVGAVETQYF
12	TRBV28	CASSLSNTEAFF
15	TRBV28	CASSTPGQGVETQYF
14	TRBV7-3	CASSSARITGELFF
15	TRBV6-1	CASTNREGSNQPQHF
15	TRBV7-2	CASSRTSGGAGEQFF
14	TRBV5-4	CASSTGSGANVLTF
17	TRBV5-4	CASSKGTGGTSNQPQHF
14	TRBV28	CASSPPRPGPRQFF
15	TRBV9	CASSVAWGTGYEQYF
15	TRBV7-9	CASSPAVRGSDTQYF
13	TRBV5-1	CASSLAGQDLQYF
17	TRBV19	CASSMRGKTGWNTEAFF
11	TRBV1	CTSSYRVPQDF
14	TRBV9	CASSVRGTDQPQHF
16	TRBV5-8	CASSNDRETAKNIQYF